This T cell receptor beta chain appears in the sequencing data of a study of blood T cell repertoires in COVID-19. Study summary: Sites in the United States, Italy and Spain provided acute and convalescent COVID-19 samples. The cDNA or gDNA used as material had been derived from T cells, B-cell-depleted T cells, or PBMCs.

As processed by the authors: Nucleated cell counts were estimated from reference gene primer amplification. Here immunoSEQ multiplex PCR was the method, and the copy in TCRdb shows in-frame clones only, minus some. V, J and clone size reflect that table, while D and trimming were determined from the DNA. This sample has under 250,000 clones; more than 70% occur once, and the top ten carry 8% to 10%. Sequenced material: peripheral blood. The receptor's source is a woman between 50 and 59 years old with acute or convalescent COVID-19.

CDR3 bases: TGTGCCAGCAGCCCGGTCCCCGGGACAGTTGGTGAAGCTTTCTTT. This codes for CASSPVPGTVGEAFF. The gene calls are TRBV5-6 and TRBJ1-1, with TRBD1 identical over 7 bases. The germline V gene encodes CDR1 SGHDT and CDR2 YYEEEE. Trimming took 4 bases from V and 7 from J; bases not matched to a gene: 13. This CDR3 is 15 amino acids long. Full variable domain (outside the CDR3, taken from reference TRBV5-6 and TRBJ1-1): DAGVTQSPTHLIKTRGQQVTLRCSPKSGHDTVSWYQQALGQGPQFIFQYYEEEERQRGNFPDRFSGHQFPNYSSELNVNALLLGDSALYLCASSPVPGTVGEAFFGQGTRLTVV.